This TCR beta chain was found in a study of cytomegalovirus exposure and HLA in healthy donors. Study-wide results and caveats: Highest at DRB1 and lowest at HLA-C, TCR association rates differed among HLA loci in a later analysis. Later work found most CMV-associated TCR beta chains apparently HLA-restricted. It was shown in a later analysis that HLA-associated TCR beta chains were more clonally expanded than other, equally common chains.

Per germline, CDR1 MNHEY and CDR2 SMNVEV (reference sequence). Trimming pared 3 bases from V and 0 bases from J, leaving 9 bases between. This CDR3 region has 15 residues. Vbeta (60) and Jbeta (13) primers were used in the PCR. The repertoire was sequenced with immunoSEQ multiplex PCR; TCRdb's copy has only in-frame clones and lacks some. The table lists around 180,000 clones, 84% of them singletons. On this clone: As yet, its antigen is unknown.

The chain recombines TRBV27 with TRBJ1-3; D is ambiguous. The sequence came from a boy aged 10-17 years in good health and CMV-seronegative. What was sequenced was PBMCs. As DNA, the CDR3 is TGTGCCAGCAGTTTGTCTGTGAGCTCTGGAAACACCATATATTTT. Translating gives CASSLSVSSGNTIYF.